These T cell receptor beta chains were read from a single sample in a study of T-cell reconstitution after alpha-beta-depleted transplantation in children. TCRdb passed the PCR reads through MiXCR, listing each CDR3 protein once. The sample records around 600,000 distinct CDR3 sequences, under 12% being singletons. This specimen was PBMCs from the stem cell graft donor, taken from the stem cell graft. Receptors originate from a human donor who donated a stem cell graft to a child with acute myeloid leukemia. The CDR3 runs from the conserved cysteine through the conserved F or W. A D gene is named only where the DNA matches it firmly. Clone size, where shown, is once, few, many, or a class for clones that have expanded.

j_gene: TRBJ1-2
v_gene: TRBV14
d_gene: TRBD1
abundance: -
CDR3nt: TGTGCCAGCAGCCCGGACAGGGCGGAGGGCTACACCTTC
CDR3aa: CASSPDRAEGYTF

j_gene: TRBJ2-1
v_gene: TRBV5-1
d_gene: -
abundance: many
CDR3nt: TGCGCCAGCAGCTCTGTTTTGAGCTCCTACAATGAGCAGTTCTTC
CDR3aa: CASSSVLSSYNEQFF

j_gene: TRBJ2-7
v_gene: TRBV29-1
d_gene: -
abundance: few
CDR3nt: TGCAGCGTTGAAAAGGGGGAGGGATTCGAGCAGTACTTC
CDR3aa: CSVEKGEGFEQYF

j_gene: TRBJ2-2
v_gene: TRBV7-3
d_gene: -
abundance: -
CDR3nt: TGTGCCAGCAGCCAGCGTATATCCGGGGAGCTGTTTTTT
CDR3aa: CASSQRISGELFF

j_gene: TRBJ2-5
v_gene: TRBV24-1
d_gene: TRBD2
abundance: -
CDR3nt: TGTGCCACCAGCGGCTCCCGGGGACTAGCGGTCCAAGAGACCCAGTACTTC
CDR3aa: CATSGSRGLAVQETQYF

j_gene: TRBJ2-6
v_gene: TRBV4-3
d_gene: -
abundance: many
CDR3nt: TGCGCCAGCAGCCAAGAAGGCGGCAACGTCCTGACTTTC
CDR3aa: CASSQEGGNVLTF

j_gene: TRBJ2-1
v_gene: TRBV27
d_gene: -
abundance: many
CDR3nt: TGTGCCAGTTCGCCGCGGACTCCCCTAGGCAATGAGCAGTTCTTC
CDR3aa: CASSPRTPLGNEQFF

j_gene: TRBJ2-7
v_gene: TRBV19
d_gene: -
abundance: few
CDR3nt: TGTGCCAGTAGTATTGGCTGGGGCAGGGGCCACGAGCAGTACTTC
CDR3aa: CASSIGWGRGHEQYF

j_gene: TRBJ2-5
v_gene: TRBV20-1
d_gene: -
abundance: -
CDR3nt: TGCAGTGCTAGGCCCTGGGGGGAACAAGAGACCCAGTACTTC
CDR3aa: CSARPWGEQETQYF

j_gene: TRBJ2-1
v_gene: TRBV11-2
d_gene: TRBD2
abundance: -
CDR3nt: TGTGCCAGCAGCTTTGCCCCGGGACTAGCATCCAATGAGCAGTTCTTC
CDR3aa: CASSFAPGLASNEQFF

j_gene: TRBJ2-3
v_gene: TRBV7-3
d_gene: TRBD1
abundance: -
CDR3nt: TGTGCCAGCAGCTTAAGGCAGGGGGCTCCTGGCACAGATACGCAGTATTTT
CDR3aa: CASSLRQGAPGTDTQYF

j_gene: TRBJ2-7
v_gene: TRBV7-9
d_gene: TRBD2
abundance: few
CDR3nt: TGTGCCAGCAGCATAGGGACTAGCAGCCACGAGCAGTACTTC
CDR3aa: CASSIGTSSHEQYF

j_gene: TRBJ2-3
v_gene: TRBV6-4
d_gene: TRBD2
abundance: few
CDR3nt: TGTGCCAGCAGTCCCGGGAGGGGCTTAACAGATACGCAGTATTTT
CDR3aa: CASSPGRGLTDTQYF

j_gene: TRBJ2-1
v_gene: TRBV12-3/TRBV12-4
d_gene: TRBD2
abundance: many
CDR3nt: TGTGCCAGCAGGGGACTAGCGGGAGCCGCCTACAATGAGCAGTTCTTC
CDR3aa: CASRGLAGAAYNEQFF

j_gene: TRBJ2-7
v_gene: TRBV20-1
d_gene: -
abundance: many
CDR3nt: TGCAGTGCTAGAGATCGGAGCTACGAGCAGTACTTC
CDR3aa: CSARDRSYEQYF

j_gene: TRBJ2-3
v_gene: TRBV6-1
d_gene: TRBD2
abundance: -
CDR3nt: TGTGCCAGCAGAAGAGACTTGAATAAGCGGGGGGCGGATACGCAGTATTTT
CDR3aa: CASRRDLNKRGADTQYF

j_gene: TRBJ2-3
v_gene: TRBV9
d_gene: -
abundance: -
CDR3nt: TGTGCCAGCAGCCGCGTCGGGATTGCTAGCACAGATACGCAGTATTTT
CDR3aa: CASSRVGIASTDTQYF

j_gene: TRBJ1-5
v_gene: TRBV30
d_gene: -
abundance: -
CDR3nt: TGTGCCTGGAACGAGGGGATAGGTAGCAATCAGCCCCAGCATTTT
CDR3aa: CAWNEGIGSNQPQHF

j_gene: TRBJ1-1
v_gene: TRBV29-1
d_gene: -
abundance: -
CDR3nt: TGCAGCGTGGGGGGAGGGGTAGGTACGGGCACTGAAGCTTTCTTT
CDR3aa: CSVGGGVGTGTEAFF

j_gene: TRBJ2-1
v_gene: TRBV11-2
d_gene: TRBD2
abundance: few
CDR3nt: TGTGCCAGCACCAAAAGCGGGGGACTAGGATCAAACAACAATGAGCAGTTCTTC
CDR3aa: CASTKSGGLGSNNNEQFF

j_gene: TRBJ2-1
v_gene: TRBV20-1
d_gene: TRBD1
abundance: few
CDR3nt: TGCAGTGCCTCGGACAGGGCATACAATGAGCAGTTCTTC
CDR3aa: CSASDRAYNEQFF

j_gene: TRBJ2-1
v_gene: TRBV12-3/TRBV12-4
d_gene: -
abundance: -
CDR3nt: TGTGCCAGCGGCAGAACGGGTTTAAGCTACAATGAGCAGTTCTTC
CDR3aa: CASGRTGLSYNEQFF

j_gene: TRBJ1-2
v_gene: TRBV20-1
d_gene: TRBD1
abundance: few
CDR3nt: TGCAGTGCTACACTGACAGGGGGAGTCGGCTACACCTTC
CDR3aa: CSATLTGGVGYTF

j_gene: TRBJ2-4
v_gene: TRBV20-1
d_gene: -
abundance: -
CDR3nt: TGCAGTGCTAGGGGCCGCGGAGCGGGTCGCGCCAAAAACATTCAGTACTTC
CDR3aa: CSARGRGAGRAKNIQYF

j_gene: TRBJ2-3
v_gene: TRBV4-3
d_gene: -
abundance: few
CDR3nt: TGCGCCAGCAGCCAAGATAATGTTTTCGCAGATACGCAGTATTTT
CDR3aa: CASSQDNVFADTQYF

j_gene: TRBJ1-1
v_gene: TRBV30
d_gene: TRBD1
abundance: -
CDR3nt: TGTGCCTGGAGTTACTGGGACAGCCCGGACACTGAAGCTTTCTTT
CDR3aa: CAWSYWDSPDTEAFF

j_gene: TRBJ1-1
v_gene: TRBV10-3
d_gene: TRBD1
abundance: few
CDR3nt: TGTGCCATCAGTGGACAGGGGAAGGGTGAAGCTTTCTTT
CDR3aa: CAISGQGKGEAFF

j_gene: TRBJ1-5
v_gene: TRBV4-2
d_gene: -
abundance: few
CDR3nt: TGTGCCAGCAGCCAAGATATGAAGGGGGGCCCCAATCAGCCCCAGCATTTT
CDR3aa: CASSQDMKGGPNQPQHF